This TCR beta chain was profiled in a study of shared clonotypes between healthy human individuals. Clones were sequenced by immunoSEQ multiplex PCR, and TCRdb holds only the in-frame ones, with some missing. The table records 800,000 or so clones, 96% of them present only once. It was CD45RO-negative cells, positively selected for CCR7, that made up naive CD8 cells, with terminally differentiated effector memory CD45RA+ cells excluded. The sample was naive CD8+ T cells sorted from blood. The clonotype was recovered from a man aged 25-45 years in good health.

The CDR3 bases are TGTGCCAGCAGCTCGCCGACTTCAGATACGCAGTATTTT. Translating it yields CASSSPTSDTQYF. The chain combines TRBV7-3 with TRBJ2-3, with no clear D. The germline V gene has CDR1 SGHTA and CDR2 FQGTGA. This CDR3 spans 13 amino acids. V lost 4 bases and J lost 4, with 9 bases in between. Variable domain in full (rest from reference TRBV7-3 and TRBJ2-3): GAGVSQTPSNKVTEKGKYVELRCDPISGHTALYWYRQSLGQGPEFLIYFQGTGAADDSGLPNDRFFAVRPEGSVSTLKIQRTERGDSAVYLCASSSPTSDTQYFGPGTRLTVL.